This TCR beta chain was identified during a study of regulatory T cells in long-lasting Graves disease (dated by TCRdb to about 2021). About the full investigation: To count as having persistent Graves' disease, a patient had to have received antithyroid drug treatment for over 5 years with TSH receptor autoantibodies remaining persistently positive. Patients with persistent Graves' disease were compared with patients with newly diagnosed Graves' disease using TCR sequencing and RNA sequencing of peripheral blood. Antithyroid drugs had been taken for about 9.7 years on average by persistent Graves' disease patients in the clinical cohort. The study took place in China and was registered as a clinical trial. A total of 33 samples were covered by TCR sequencing, comprising 13 persistent and 20 or so newly diagnosed Graves' disease patients.

Taken with the paper, the label for time point translates to: persistent/refractory GD, antithyroid drugs over 5 years with positive TRAb. For both TCR sequencing and RNA sequencing, RNA was extracted from PBMCs in TRIzol. The diagnosis of Graves' disease was made according to American Thyroid Association guidelines. The patients came from an endocrinology department in Xi'an, China. Each patient gave roughly 10 milliliters of peripheral blood, collected in an EDTA anticoagulant tube. Ficoll Paque Plus density gradient separation was used to isolate PBMCs, and no additional T cell sorting was done. An Agilent 2100 Bioanalyzer and agarose gel were used to check RNA quality, while a NanoDrop 2000 measured RNA concentration. Only one count was recorded for this clonotype. Its antigen is not yet known. A much larger clone lies one base from this, so it may be a read error. The library came from multiplex PCR. Sequencing used an Illumina HiSeq 4000. CDR3 regions were amplified by Arm-PCR with iRepertoire HTBI primers to construct TCR beta libraries. PCR products were gel purified before sequencing. As for how the authors treated the data: A total of some 65 TRBV and 14 TRBJ segments were identified across samples and were used for gene usage analysis of CDR3 amino acid clonotypes. Filtered high-quality paired reads were merged into contigs using COPE and FqMerger. BLAST was used to align contigs to the IMGT TRBV, TRBD and TRBJ reference genes, and CDR3 was defined following IMGT. Highly expanded clones were defined as clonotypes with a frequency above 0.1%. Repertoire diversity was measured by Shannon entropy, and V-J evenness by the Gini coefficient. A clonotype was considered public if more than one individual shared it. TCRdb reprocessed the public reads (quality trimming at Q25 with fastp, clone calling with MiXCR) and kept in-frame beta chains. Entries that share a CDR3 protein sequence are merged under the most common genes and DNA. TCRdb's processing, not the authors', yielded these V and J calls. Within this sample are 350,000 to 450,000 distinct CDR3 sequences, with around 20% of them counted one time only. Clones ranked in the top ten supply around 20% of the sample.

Measured from the cysteine to the phenylalanine, the CDR3 is 16 residues long. The read is trimmed to its CDR3 DNA, 48 bases read in frame from base 1. CDR1 and CDR2, looked up from the germline V gene, are MNHEY and SVGAGI. Here is what the overall study found, with its caveats: Preferential use of TRBV28, TRBJ1-2 and TRBJ2-5 was observed in persistent disease, whereas TRBV20-1 and TRBJ2-1 were favored in newly diagnosed disease. Peripheral blood alone was examined, since thyroid tissue, which constituted the primary lesion, could not be accessed. Compared with newly diagnosed patients, patients with persistent Graves' disease had lower TCR Shannon entropy and fewer highly expanded clones, which suggests clonal expansion. Sequencing and analysis were restricted to the TCR beta chain. The authors noted that the small sample size was a limitation that may lower accuracy. A larger number of public clonotypes was shared among persistent patients (more than 2,500) than among newly diagnosed patients (approximately 930).

The V and J segments used are TRBV6-5 and TRBJ2-7; the central 8 bases match TRBD2. The receptor comes from a female donor with Graves disease. Specimen: peripheral blood mononuclear cells (PBMCs), collected when the disease was refractory, from a patient treated with antithyroid drugs. The sequenced DNA is TGTGCCAGCAGTGAAATGGCGGGAGGCCTCTCCCACGAGCAGTACTTC. This sequence encodes CASSEMAGGLSHEQYF.